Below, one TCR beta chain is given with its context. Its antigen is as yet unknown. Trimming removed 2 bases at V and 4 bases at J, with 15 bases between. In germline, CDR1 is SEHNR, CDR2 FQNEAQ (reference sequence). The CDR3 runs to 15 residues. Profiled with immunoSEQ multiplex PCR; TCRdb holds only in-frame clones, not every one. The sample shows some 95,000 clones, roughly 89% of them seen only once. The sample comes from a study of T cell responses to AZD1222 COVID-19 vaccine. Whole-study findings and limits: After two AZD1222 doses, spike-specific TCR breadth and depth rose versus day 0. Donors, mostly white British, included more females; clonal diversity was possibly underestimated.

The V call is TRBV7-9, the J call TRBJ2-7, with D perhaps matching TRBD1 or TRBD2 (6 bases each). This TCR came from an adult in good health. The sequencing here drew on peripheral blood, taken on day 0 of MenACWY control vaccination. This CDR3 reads CASSLQKGGRYEQYF. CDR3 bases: TGTGCCAGCAGCTTACAGAAGGGGGGCAGGTACGAGCAGTACTTC. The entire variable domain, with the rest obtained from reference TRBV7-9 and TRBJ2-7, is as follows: DTGVSQNPRHKITKRGQNVTFRCDPISEHNRLYWYRQTLGQGPEFLTYFQNEAQLEKSRLLSDRFSAERPKGSFSTLEIQRTEQGDSAMYLCASSLQKGGRYEQYFGPGTRLTVT.